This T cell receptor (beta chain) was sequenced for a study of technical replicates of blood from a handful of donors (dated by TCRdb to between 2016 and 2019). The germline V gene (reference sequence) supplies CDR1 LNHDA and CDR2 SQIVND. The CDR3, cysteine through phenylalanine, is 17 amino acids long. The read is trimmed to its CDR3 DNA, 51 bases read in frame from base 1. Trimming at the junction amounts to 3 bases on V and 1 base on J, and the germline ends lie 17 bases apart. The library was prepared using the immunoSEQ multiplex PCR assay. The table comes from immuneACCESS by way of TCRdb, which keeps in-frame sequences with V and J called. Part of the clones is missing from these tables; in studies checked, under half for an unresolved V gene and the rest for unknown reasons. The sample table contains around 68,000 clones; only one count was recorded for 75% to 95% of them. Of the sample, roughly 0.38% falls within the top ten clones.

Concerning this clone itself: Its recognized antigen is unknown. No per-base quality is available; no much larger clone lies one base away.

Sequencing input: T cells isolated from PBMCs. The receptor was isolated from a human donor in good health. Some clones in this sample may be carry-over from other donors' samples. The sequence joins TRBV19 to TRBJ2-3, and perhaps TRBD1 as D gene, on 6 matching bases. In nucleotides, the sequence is TGTGCCAGTAGTATTGGAGGTGGTGCAGGGGGCACAGATACGCAGTATTTT. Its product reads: CASSIGGGAGGTDTQYF.